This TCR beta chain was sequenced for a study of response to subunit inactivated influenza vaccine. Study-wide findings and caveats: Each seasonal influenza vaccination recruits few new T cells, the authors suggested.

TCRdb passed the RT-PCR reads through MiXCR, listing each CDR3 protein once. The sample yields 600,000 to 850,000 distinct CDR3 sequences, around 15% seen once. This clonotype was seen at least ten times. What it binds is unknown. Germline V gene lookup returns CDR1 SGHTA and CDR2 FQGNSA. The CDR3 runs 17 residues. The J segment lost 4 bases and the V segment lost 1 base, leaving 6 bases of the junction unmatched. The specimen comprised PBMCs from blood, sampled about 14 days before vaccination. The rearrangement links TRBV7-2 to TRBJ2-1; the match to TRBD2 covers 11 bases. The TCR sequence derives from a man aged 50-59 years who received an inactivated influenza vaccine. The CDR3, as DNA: TGTGCCAGCAGCTTAGGATCGGGACTAGCGGATTACAATGAGCAGTTCTTC. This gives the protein CASSLGSGLADYNEQFF.